Here is one T cell receptor (beta chain) with its context. J was trimmed by 3 bases and V by 3 bases; bases with no gene match: 7. This CDR3 contains 15 residues. Germline values: CDR1 KGHSH, CDR2 LQKENI. This entry belongs to a study of blood T cell repertoires in COVID-19. The table came from immunoSEQ multiplex PCR; TCRdb's copy has only in-frame clones and leaves some out. The table lists roughly 180,000 clones, approximately 84% of them singletons. What was sequenced was PBMCs or T cells enriched from blood (not recorded which). This chain uses TRBV18 with TRBJ2-7; the match to TRBD2 covers 8 bases. This receptor was taken from a woman in her thirties or forties with acute COVID-19. The CDR3 sequence: CASSPPGLEGYEQYF. CDR3 nucleotide sequence: TGTGCCAGCTCACCCCCGGGACTAGAGGGCTACGAGCAGTACTTC.